Below, 18 T cell receptor beta chains from the same sample are listed, as sequenced in a study of blood T cell repertoires in COVID-19 (dated by TCRdb to the early 2020s). The receptor library was made with the immunoSEQ multiplex PCR assay. Not all clones reach the TCRdb copy of this immuneACCESS table, which keeps in-frame sequences only. Checked studies attribute under half of the gap to unresolved V genes and leave the rest unexplained. Recorded for this sample are tens of thousands of clones; around 77% of them occurred a single time. Roughly 15% of the sample is taken by the ten largest. The sequenced material came from peripheral blood. All receptors come from a man aged 70 or older with active or convalescent COVID-19.

V and J are TRBV9 and TRBJ1-5, with a weak D call TRBD1 (5 bases). CDR3 length: 13 residues. Germline CDR1 reads SGDLS; CDR2 reads YYNGEE. V was trimmed by 3 bases and J by 7 bases, leaving 11 bases between them. The CDR3 nucleotides are TGTGCCAGCAGCGCAGGGTTCGAACAGCCCCAGCATTTT. This codes for CASSAGFEQPQHF.

The chain has TRBV19 and TRBJ1-2; D remains unclear. Trimming removed 6 bases at V and 4 bases at J, with 15 bases between. Germline assignment: CDR1 LNHDA and CDR2 SQIVND (reference sequence). This CDR3 has 14 residues. The DNA for the CDR3 is TGTGCCAGTAGGACCGCGGGAGGCATCTATGGCTACACCTTC. It encodes CASRTAGGIYGYTF.

The chain joins TRBV29-1 to TRBJ1-4, with D unresolved. The ends were cut back, 6 bases at V and 5 bases at J, with 13 bases in the middle. The CDR3 sequence is 13 residues long. From germline, CDR1 is SQVTM and CDR2 ANQGSEA. CDR3 nucleotides: TGCAGCGTGGCGCAGGAGGTCAATGAAAAACTGTTTTTT. Translated: CSVAQEVNEKLFF. Drawing the rest from reference TRBV29-1 and TRBJ1-4, the complete variable domain is SAVISQKPSRDICQRGTSLTIQCQVDSQVTMMFWYRQQPGQSLTLIATANQGSEATYESGFVIDKFPISRPNLTFSTLTVSNMSPEDSSIYLCSVAQEVNEKLFFGSGTQLSVL.

V is TRBV19 and J is TRBJ1-2, with 8 bases aligning to TRBD1. V trimming: 5 bases; J trimming: 3 bases; junction bases outside the gene matches: 11. Per the germline V gene, CDR1 is LNHDA and CDR2 is SQIVND (reference sequence). The CDR3 is made up of 16 amino acids. CDR3 sequence reads: CASSFWGRGQDYGYTF. The CDR3 DNA sequence: TGTGCCAGTAGTTTTTGGGGCAGGGGGCAGGACTATGGCTACACCTTC.

This chain links TRBV4-1 with TRBJ1-1; possibly TRBD1 for D (6 bases). CDR3 length: 15 amino acids. The ends were cut back, 0 bases at V and 6 bases at J, with 14 bases in the middle. Germline CDR1 reads MGHRA; CDR2 reads YSYEKL. CDR3 coding DNA: TGCGCCAGCAGCCAAGACAACCGGAGGACAGCTGAAGCTTTCTTT. Translation: CASSQDNRRTAEAFF.

The chain employs TRBV14 and TRBJ2-7; 11 positions agree with TRBD1. V gave up 3 bases and J gave up 3 bases; unmatched junction bases: 1. CDR1 and CDR2 (germline): SGHDN, FVKESK. The CDR3 has 14 residues. The CDR3 loop reads CASSQGTGGYEQYF. CDR3 coding DNA: TGTGCCAGCAGCCAGGGGACAGGGGGCTACGAGCAGTACTTC.

This chain links TRBV7-2 with TRBJ1-5, with D possibly TRBD1 on 5 matching bases. The V gene lost 5 bases and the J gene lost 5 bases, with 7 bases spanning the gap. Germline CDR1 SGHTA, CDR2 FQGNSA. The CDR3 has 12 amino acids. CDR3 sequence (DNA): TGTGCCAGCAGCCAAGGGGATCAGCCCCAGCATTTT. It translates to CASSQGDQPQHF.

The chain combines TRBV27 with TRBJ2-2, with D possibly matching TRBD1 (6 bases). In germline, CDR1 is MNHEY, CDR2 SMNVEV (reference sequence). The V end was cut by 3 bases, the J end by 1 base, with 12 bases between. This CDR3 is 16 amino acids long. The DNA for the CDR3 is TGTGCCAGCAGTTTTTGGTGGGGGCAGAACACCGGGGAGCTGTTTTTT. It encodes CASSFWWGQNTGELFF.

V usage is TRBV5-1 and J usage is TRBJ1-2, with TRBD1 identical over 7 bases. This CDR3 spans 14 amino acids. J lost 4 bases, V lost 4 bases, and 7 bases had no gene match. Per germline, CDR1 SGHRS and CDR2 YFSETQ. The CDR3 region is CASSMTGIGYGYTF. In DNA, the CDR3 is TGCGCCAGCAGCATGACAGGGATCGGCTATGGCTACACCTTC.

The chain joins TRBV6-1 to TRBJ2-5, with TRBD2 as a possible D gene (6 bases). The CDR3 is made up of 13 amino acids. V was trimmed by 2 bases and J by 4 bases, leaving 8 bases between them. In germline, CDR1 is MNHNS, CDR2 SASEGT. The DNA of the CDR3 is TGTGCCAGCAGTGAAAGGGACTCAGAGACCCAGTACTTC. It specifies CASSERDSETQYF.

The V and J genes are TRBV19 and TRBJ2-7, with 7 nucleotides matching TRBD1. The CDR3 runs to 16 residues. Germline CDR1 LNHDA, CDR2 SQIVND (reference sequence). The trim removed 4 bases at V and 4 bases at J, leaving 13 bases unmatched. The CDR3 DNA follows: TGTGCCAGTAGTAAGCGACAGGGTCAAGAGGCTTACGAGCAGTACTTC. Amino acid sequence: CASSKRQGQEAYEQYF.

The chain recombines TRBV28 with TRBJ1-6; D remains ambiguous. V lost 10 bases and J lost 6, with 19 bases in between. CDR3 length: 15 amino acids. Looked up from germline, CDR1 is MDHEN and CDR2 is SYDVKM. The CDR3 DNA sequence: TGTGCCACTACAGCAGGCACCGGGGTTAATTCACCCCTCCACTTT. Amino acid sequence: CATTAGTGVNSPLHF.

As for this clone: Different DNA sequences within this sample yield the same CDR3. The chain couples TRBV25-1 to TRBJ2-3, with D perhaps TRBD2 (5 bases). The germline V gene encodes CDR1 MGHDK and CDR2 SYGVNS. V lost 8 bases, J lost 5 bases, and 8 bases lay in between. The CDR3 has 11 residues. The CDR3 DNA follows: TGTGCCAGCGCGGCGGGAGATACGCAGTATTTT. The encoded protein is CASAAGDTQYF. Full variable domain (missing parts from reference TRBV25-1 and TRBJ2-3): EADIYQTPRYLVIGTGKKITLECSQTMGHDKMYWYQQDPGMELHLIHYSYGVNSTEKGDLSSESTVSRIRTEHFPLTLESARPSHTSQYLCASAAGDTQYFGPGTRLTVL.

V is TRBV7-2 and J is TRBJ1-6, with no clear D. V lost 5 bases and J lost 9, with 14 bases in between. Germline V CDR1 and CDR2: SGHTA, FQGNSA. The CDR3 sequence is 14 residues long. CDR3 bases: TGTGCCAGCAGCCTAACCCTCCTCACTTCACCCCTCCACTTT. It yields the protein CASSLTLLTSPLHF.

The table lists this clone with a count of one. The V call is TRBV30, the J call TRBJ2-3; tentative D call: TRBD2 (6 bases). Germline lookup yields CDR1 GTSNPN and CDR2 SVGIG (reference sequence). This CDR3 has 12 amino acids. Trimming pared 1 base from V and 9 bases from J, leaving 11 bases between. CDR3 nucleotides: TGTGCCTGGAGTGCAGGGAGGAGAACGCAGTATTTT. Its translation: CAWSAGRRTQYF. Complete variable domain (other parts from reference TRBV30 and TRBJ2-3): SQTIHQWPATLVQPVGSPLSLECTVEGTSNPNLYWYRQAAGRGLQLLFYSVGIGQISSEVPQNLSASRPQDRQFILSSKKLLLSDSGFYLCAWSAGRRTQYFGPGTRLTVL.

V is TRBV28 and J is TRBJ1-2; D is possibly TRBD1 (5 bases). V shed 10 bases and J shed 7 bases, with 13 bases lying between them. This CDR3 is built from 11 residues. Germline V gene sequence: CDR1 MDHEN, CDR2 SYDVKM. CDR3: CANQVGGGYTF. CDR3 sequence (DNA): TGTGCCAACCAGGTGGGGGGTGGCTACACCTTC.

V gene TRBV28 combines with J gene TRBJ1-5, with 9 bases lining up with TRBD1. Per the germline V gene, CDR1 is MDHEN and CDR2 is SYDVKM. V trimming: 7 bases; J trimming: 5 bases; junction bases outside the gene matches: 9. The CDR3 runs 15 residues. The CDR3 sequence: CASTTRGQGDQPQHF. CDR3 in DNA: TGTGCCAGCACAACCAGGGGACAGGGAGATCAGCCCCAGCATTTT.

This clone appeared a few times. The chain links TRBV5-4 to TRBJ2-1, with 9 bases lining up with TRBD2. The CDR3 contains 15 residues. Germline CDR1 and CDR2: SGHNT and YYREEE (reference sequence). J gave up 4 bases and V 3 bases, and 5 bases lay outside the gene matches. CDR3 region: CASSSTSGEYNEQFF. For the CDR3, the DNA is TGTGCCAGCAGCTCGACTAGCGGAGAATACAATGAGCAGTTCTTC.